The present T cell receptor (beta chain) was sequenced within a study of T cell responses to AZD1222 COVID-19 vaccine. Notes on the study in general: Clonal diversity was possibly underestimated, and white British individuals and females predominated among donors.

The repertoire was sequenced with immunoSEQ multiplex PCR; TCRdb's copy has only in-frame clones and lacks some. The repertoire has over 110,000 clones, about 93% of them found once; the top ten carry approximately 5.4%. Between the trimmed V and J ends, which lost 0 bases and 0 bases, there was a span of 6 bases. CDR3 length equals 15 residues. CDR1 and CDR2 from the germline V gene are KGHSH and LQKENI. Details on this clone: Its matching antigen is unknown.

The material sequenced was peripheral blood, taken on day 0 of AZD1222 vaccination. This TCR derives from an adult in good health. The chain is built from TRBV18 and TRBJ1-5; D call uncertain. CDR3: CASSPPGNSNQPQHF. The DNA for the CDR3 is TGTGCCAGCTCACCACCGGGGAATAGCAATCAGCCCCAGCATTTT.